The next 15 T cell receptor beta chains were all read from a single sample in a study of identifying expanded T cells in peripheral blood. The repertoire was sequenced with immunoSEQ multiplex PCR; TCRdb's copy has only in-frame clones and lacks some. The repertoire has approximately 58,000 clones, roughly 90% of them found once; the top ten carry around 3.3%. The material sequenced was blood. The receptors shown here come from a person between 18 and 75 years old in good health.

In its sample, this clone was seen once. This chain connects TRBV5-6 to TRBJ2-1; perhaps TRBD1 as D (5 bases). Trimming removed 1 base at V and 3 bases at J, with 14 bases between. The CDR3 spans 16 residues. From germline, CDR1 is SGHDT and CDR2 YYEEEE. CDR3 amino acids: CASSLHGQGFYNEQFF. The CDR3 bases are TGTGCCAGCAGCTTGCATGGGCAGGGTTTCTACAATGAGCAGTTCTTC.

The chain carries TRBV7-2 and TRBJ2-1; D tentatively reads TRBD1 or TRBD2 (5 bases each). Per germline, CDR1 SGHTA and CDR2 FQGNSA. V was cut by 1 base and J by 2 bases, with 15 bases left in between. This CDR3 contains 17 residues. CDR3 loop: CASSLVGTPGAYNEQFF. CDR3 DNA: TGTGCCAGCAGCTTAGTCGGGACCCCTGGGGCCTACAATGAGCAGTTCTTC.

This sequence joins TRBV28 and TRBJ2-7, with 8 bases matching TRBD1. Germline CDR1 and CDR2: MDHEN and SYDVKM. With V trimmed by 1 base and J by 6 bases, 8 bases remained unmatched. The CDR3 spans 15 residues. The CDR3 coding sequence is TGTGCCAGCAGTTTATCGGGCAGGGGGCGCAGCGAGCAGTACTTC. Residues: CASSLSGRGRSEQYF.

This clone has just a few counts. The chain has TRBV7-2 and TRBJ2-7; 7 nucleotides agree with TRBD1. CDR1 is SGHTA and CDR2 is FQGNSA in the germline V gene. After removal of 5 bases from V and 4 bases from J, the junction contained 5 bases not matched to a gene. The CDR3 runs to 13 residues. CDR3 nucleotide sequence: TGTGCCAGCAGCGGACAGGAAACTTACGAGCAGTACTTC. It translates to CASSGQETYEQYF.

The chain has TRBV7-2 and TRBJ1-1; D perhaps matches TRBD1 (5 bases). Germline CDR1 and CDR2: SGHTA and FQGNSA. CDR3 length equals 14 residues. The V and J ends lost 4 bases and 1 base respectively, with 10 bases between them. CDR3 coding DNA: TGTGCCAGCAGCTCGGCCGGGACGAACACTGAAGCTTTCTTT. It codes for CASSSAGTNTEAFF.

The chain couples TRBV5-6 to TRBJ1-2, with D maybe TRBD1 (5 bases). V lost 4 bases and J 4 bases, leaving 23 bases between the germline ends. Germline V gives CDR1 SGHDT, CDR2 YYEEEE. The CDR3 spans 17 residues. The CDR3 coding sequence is TGTGCCAGCAGCCTCGCTGGGCAGGGAGGGACTATCTATGGCTACACCTTC. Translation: CASSLAGQGGTIYGYTF.

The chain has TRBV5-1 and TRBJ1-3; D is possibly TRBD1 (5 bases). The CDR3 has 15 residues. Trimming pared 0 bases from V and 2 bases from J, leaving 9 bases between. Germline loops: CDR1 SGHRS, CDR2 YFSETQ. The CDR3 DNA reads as TGCGCCAGCAGCTTGGGCGGGGGACCTGGAAACACCATATATTTT. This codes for CASSLGGGPGNTIYF.

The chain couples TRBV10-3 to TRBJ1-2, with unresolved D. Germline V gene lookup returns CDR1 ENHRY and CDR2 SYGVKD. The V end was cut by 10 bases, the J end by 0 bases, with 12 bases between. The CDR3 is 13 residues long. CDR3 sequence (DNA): TGTGCCACCTTCTCGGAACCTAACTATGGCTACACCTTC. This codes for CATFSEPNYGYTF.

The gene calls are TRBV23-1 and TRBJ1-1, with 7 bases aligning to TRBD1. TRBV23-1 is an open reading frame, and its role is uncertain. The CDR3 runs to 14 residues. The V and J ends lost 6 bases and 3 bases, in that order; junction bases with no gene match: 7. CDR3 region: CASRLNTGDTEAFF. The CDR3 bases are TGCGCCAGCAGGCTAAATACAGGGGACACTGAAGCTTTCTTT.

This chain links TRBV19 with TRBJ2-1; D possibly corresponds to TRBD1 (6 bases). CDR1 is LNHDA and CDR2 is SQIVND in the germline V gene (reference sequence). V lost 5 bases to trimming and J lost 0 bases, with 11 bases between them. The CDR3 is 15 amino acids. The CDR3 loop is CASSWTVSSYNEQFF. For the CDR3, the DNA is TGTGCCAGTAGTTGGACAGTCAGCTCCTACAATGAGCAGTTCTTC.

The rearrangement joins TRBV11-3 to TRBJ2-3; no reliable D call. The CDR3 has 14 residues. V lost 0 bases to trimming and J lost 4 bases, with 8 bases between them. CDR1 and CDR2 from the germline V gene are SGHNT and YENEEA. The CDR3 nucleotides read TGTGCCAGCAGCTTAGACGGGTCTTCAGATACGCAGTATTTT. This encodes CASSLDGSSDTQYF.

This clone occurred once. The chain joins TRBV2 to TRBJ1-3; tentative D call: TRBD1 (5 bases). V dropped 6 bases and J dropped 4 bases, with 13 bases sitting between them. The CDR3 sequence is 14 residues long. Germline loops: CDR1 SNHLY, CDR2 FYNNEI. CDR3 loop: CASRMGLSGNTIYF. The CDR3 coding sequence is TGTGCCAGCAGGATGGGACTGTCAGGAAACACCATATATTTT.

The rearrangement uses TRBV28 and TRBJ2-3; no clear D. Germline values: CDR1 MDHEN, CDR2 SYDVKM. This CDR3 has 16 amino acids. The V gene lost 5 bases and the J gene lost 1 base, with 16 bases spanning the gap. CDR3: CASSLNPLKGTDTQYF. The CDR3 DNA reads TGTGCCAGCAGTCTAAATCCCCTCAAGGGCACAGATACGCAGTATTTT.

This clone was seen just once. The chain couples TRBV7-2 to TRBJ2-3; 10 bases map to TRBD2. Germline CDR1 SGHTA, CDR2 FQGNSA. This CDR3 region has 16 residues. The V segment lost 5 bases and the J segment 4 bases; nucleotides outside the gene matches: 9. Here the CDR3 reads CASSAPSGGESDTQYF. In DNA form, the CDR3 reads TGTGCCAGCAGCGCACCAAGCGGGGGGGAATCAGATACGCAGTATTTT.

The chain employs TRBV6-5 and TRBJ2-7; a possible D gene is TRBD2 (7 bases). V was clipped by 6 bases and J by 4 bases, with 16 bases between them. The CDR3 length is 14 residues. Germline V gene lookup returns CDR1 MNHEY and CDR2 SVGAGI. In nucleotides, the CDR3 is TGTGCCAGCAGCTGGGGGGGCCAGGGATACGAGCAGTACTTC. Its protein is CASSWGGQGYEQYF.